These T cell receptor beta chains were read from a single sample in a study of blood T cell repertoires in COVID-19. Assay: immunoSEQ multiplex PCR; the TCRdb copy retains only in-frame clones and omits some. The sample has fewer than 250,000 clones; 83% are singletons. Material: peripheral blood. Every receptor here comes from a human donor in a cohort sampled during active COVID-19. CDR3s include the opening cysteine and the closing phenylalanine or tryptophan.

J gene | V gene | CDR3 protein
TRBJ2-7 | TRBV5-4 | CASSLAQTFSSYEQYF
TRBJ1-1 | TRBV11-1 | CASSSPANINTEAFF
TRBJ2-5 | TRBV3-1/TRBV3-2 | CASSSRGPQGETQYF
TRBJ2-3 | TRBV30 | CAWSVPLLGTDTQYF
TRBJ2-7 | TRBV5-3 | CARSLLCWDRGTYEQYF
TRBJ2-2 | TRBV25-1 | CATTAVGGGELFF
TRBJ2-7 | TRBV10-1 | CASSEGQSYEQYF
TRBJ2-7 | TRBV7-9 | CASSLGQGIYEQYF
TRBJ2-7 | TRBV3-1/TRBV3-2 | CASSRAYEQYF
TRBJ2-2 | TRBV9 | CASSVEVRTINTGELFF